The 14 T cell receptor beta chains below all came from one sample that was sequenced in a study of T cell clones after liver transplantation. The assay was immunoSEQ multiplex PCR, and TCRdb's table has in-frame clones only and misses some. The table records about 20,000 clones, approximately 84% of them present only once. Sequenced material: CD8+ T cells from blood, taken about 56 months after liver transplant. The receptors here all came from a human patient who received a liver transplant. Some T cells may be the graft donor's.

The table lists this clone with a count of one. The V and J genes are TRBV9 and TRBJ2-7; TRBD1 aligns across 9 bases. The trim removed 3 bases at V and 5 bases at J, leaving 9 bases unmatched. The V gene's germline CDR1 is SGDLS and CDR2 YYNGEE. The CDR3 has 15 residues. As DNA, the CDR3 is TGTGCCAGCAGCGGGGGACAGGGATTTGCCCACGAGCAGTACTTC. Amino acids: CASSGGQGFAHEQYF.

The CDR3 loop reads CASSPGTGTAYEQYF. DNA of the CDR3: TGTGCCAGCTCACCAGGGACAGGGACTGCCTACGAGCAGTACTTC. The V and J genes are TRBV18 and TRBJ2-7, with 9 bases lining up with TRBD1. CDR3 length equals 15 residues. Germline V lookup: CDR1 KGHSH, CDR2 LQKENI. J was trimmed by 2 bases and V by 2 bases; bases with no gene match: 4.

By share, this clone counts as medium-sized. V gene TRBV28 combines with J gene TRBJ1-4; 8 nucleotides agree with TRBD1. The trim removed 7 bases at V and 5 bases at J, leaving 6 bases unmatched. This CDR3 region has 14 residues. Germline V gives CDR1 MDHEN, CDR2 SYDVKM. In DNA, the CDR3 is TGTGCCAGCATCAGGACAGGGCCAAATGAAAAACTGTTTTTT. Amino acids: CASIRTGPNEKLFF.

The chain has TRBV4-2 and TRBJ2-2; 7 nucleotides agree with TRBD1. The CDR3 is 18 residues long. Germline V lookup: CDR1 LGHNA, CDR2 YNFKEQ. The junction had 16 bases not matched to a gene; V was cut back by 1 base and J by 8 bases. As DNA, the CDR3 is TGTGCCAGCAGCCAAGGGTGGGAGACAGGGCAAGTTGTAGGGGAGCTGTTTTTT. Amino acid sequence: CASSQGWETGQVVGELFF.

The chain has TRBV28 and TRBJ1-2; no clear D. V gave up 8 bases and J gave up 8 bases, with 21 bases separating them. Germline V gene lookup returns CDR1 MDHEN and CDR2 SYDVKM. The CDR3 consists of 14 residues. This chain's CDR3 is CASQSLAMGKGYTF. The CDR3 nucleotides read TGTGCCAGCCAATCTTTGGCCATGGGGAAGGGCTACACCTTC.

The CDR3 nucleotides are TGTGCCAGCAGTTTGGACAGGGCCACTGAAGCTTTCTTT. Amino acids: CASSLDRATEAFF. The chain carries TRBV27 and TRBJ1-1, with 8 bases that match TRBD1. Per the germline V gene, CDR1 is MNHEY and CDR2 is SMNVEV (reference sequence). The CDR3 covers 13 residues. Trimming at V came to 3 bases and at J to 4 bases, leaving 1 base not matched to a gene.

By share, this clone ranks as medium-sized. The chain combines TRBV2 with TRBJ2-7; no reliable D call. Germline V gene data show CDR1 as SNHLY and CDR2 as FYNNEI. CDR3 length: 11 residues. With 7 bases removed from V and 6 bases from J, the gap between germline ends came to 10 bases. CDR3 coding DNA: TGTGCCAGCATCTGGACGGCCGAGCAGTACTTC. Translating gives CASIWTAEQYF.

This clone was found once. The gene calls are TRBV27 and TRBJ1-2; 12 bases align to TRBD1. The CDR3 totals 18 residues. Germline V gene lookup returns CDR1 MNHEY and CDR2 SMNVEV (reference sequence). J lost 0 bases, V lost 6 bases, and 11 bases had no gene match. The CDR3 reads CASSVTPGQGASNYGYTF. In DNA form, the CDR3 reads TGTGCCAGCAGCGTCACTCCGGGACAGGGGGCCTCTAACTATGGCTACACCTTC.

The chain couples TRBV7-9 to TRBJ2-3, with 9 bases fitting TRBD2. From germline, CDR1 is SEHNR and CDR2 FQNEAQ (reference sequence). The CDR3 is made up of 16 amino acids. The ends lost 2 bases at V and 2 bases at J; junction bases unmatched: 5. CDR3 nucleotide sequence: TGTGCCAGCAGCTTAATTAGCGGGGGAACCACAGATACGCAGTATTTT. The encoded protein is CASSLISGGTTDTQYF.

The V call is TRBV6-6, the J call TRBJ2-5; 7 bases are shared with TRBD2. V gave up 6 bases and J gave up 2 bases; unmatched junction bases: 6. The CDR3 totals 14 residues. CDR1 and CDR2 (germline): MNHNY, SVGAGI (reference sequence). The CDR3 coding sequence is TGTGCCAGCAGATACATTAGCGGGCAAGAGACCCAGTACTTC. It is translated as CASRYISGQETQYF.

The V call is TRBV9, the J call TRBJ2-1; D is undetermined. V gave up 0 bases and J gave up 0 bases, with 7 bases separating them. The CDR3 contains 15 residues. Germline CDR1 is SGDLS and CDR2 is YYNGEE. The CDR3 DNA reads TGTGCCAGCAGCGTAGGACTCAGCTCCTACAATGAGCAGTTCTTC. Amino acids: CASSVGLSSYNEQFF. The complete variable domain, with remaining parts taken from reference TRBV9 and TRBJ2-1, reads DSGVTQTPKHLITATGQRVTLRCSPRSGDLSVYWYQQSLDQGLQFLIQYYNGEERAKGNILERFSAQQFPDLHSELNLSSLELGDSALYFCASSVGLSSYNEQFFGPGTRLTVL.

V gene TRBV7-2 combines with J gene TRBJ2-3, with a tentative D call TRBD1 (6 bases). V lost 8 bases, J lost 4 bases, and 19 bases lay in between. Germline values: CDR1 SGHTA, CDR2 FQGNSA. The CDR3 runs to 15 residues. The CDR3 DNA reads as TGTGCCAGCGCGACAGGTGAAGAGTTTGCAGATACGCAGTATTTT. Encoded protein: CASATGEEFADTQYF.

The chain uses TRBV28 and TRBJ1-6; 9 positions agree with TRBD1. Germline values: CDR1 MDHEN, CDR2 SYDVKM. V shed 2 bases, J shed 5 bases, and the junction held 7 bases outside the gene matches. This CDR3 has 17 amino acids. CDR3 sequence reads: CASSLPTGGLDNSPLHF. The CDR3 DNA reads TGTGCCAGCAGTTTACCGACAGGGGGGCTGGATAATTCACCCCTCCACTTT.

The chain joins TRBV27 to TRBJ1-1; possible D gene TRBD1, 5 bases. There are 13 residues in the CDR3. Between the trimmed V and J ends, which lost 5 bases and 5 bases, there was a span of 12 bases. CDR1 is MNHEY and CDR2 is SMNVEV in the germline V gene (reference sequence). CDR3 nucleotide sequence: TGTGCCAGCAGTCCCGGCAGGGTTACTGAAGCTTTCTTT. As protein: CASSPGRVTEAFF.